This entry lists 30 T cell receptor beta chains sequenced from one sample in a study of blood T cell repertoires in COVID-19. Generated by immunoSEQ multiplex PCR, the TCRdb table keeps only in-frame clones and is missing some. The sample yields 44,000 or so clones, 70% to 90% seen once. Specimen: peripheral blood. These receptors came from a human donor in a cohort sampled during active COVID-19.

The V gene is TRBV6-5, the J gene TRBJ2-3; TRBD2 aligns across 7 bases. The CDR3 is 15 residues long. Germline loops: CDR1 MNHEY, CDR2 SVGAGI. V shed 5 bases and J 3 bases; nucleotides not matched to a gene: 8. CDR3: CASSPEGLGTDTQYF. The CDR3 DNA reads as TGTGCCAGCAGTCCGGAAGGACTAGGAACAGATACGCAGTATTTT.

The gene calls are TRBV18 and TRBJ1-2; D gene ambiguous. V lost 0 bases, J lost 1 base, and 6 bases lay in between. Germline lookup yields CDR1 KGHSH and CDR2 LQKENI. The CDR3 has 14 amino acids. CDR3 residues: CASSPPGLNYGYTF. CDR3 nucleotides: TGTGCCAGCTCACCACCGGGCCTTAACTATGGCTACACCTTC. Full variable domain (missing parts from reference TRBV18 and TRBJ1-2): NAGVMQNPRHLVRRRGQEARLRCSPMKGHSHVYWYRQLPEEGLKFMVYLQKENIIDESGMPKERFSAEFPKEGPSILRIQQVVRGDSAAYFCASSPPGLNYGYTFGSGTRLTVV.

This chain uses TRBV11-3 with TRBJ2-7; TRBD2 aligns across 7 bases. CDR3 size: 17 residues. Germline CDR1 reads SGHNT; CDR2 reads YENEEA. With V trimmed by 1 base and J by 2 bases, 11 bases remained unmatched. The CDR3 loop reads CASSLGGGDGAPYEQYF. The CDR3 DNA reads as TGTGCCAGCAGCTTAGGTGGGGGGGACGGGGCCCCCTACGAGCAGTACTTC.

J is TRBJ1-4 and V is TRBV19; a possible D gene is TRBD1 (6 bases). This CDR3 is 14 amino acids long. With 3 bases removed from V and 2 bases from J, the gap between germline ends came to 7 bases. Germline lookup yields CDR1 LNHDA and CDR2 SQIVND (reference sequence). CDR3 region: CASSIGQTNEKLFF. For the CDR3, the DNA is TGTGCCAGTAGTATCGGACAGACTAATGAAAAACTGTTTTTT.

V gene TRBV6-6 combines with J gene TRBJ1-4, with D possibly matching TRBD1 (5 bases). Germline assignment: CDR1 MNHNY and CDR2 SVGAGI (reference sequence). CDR3 length: 13 residues. V lost 11 bases, J lost 0 bases, and 10 bases lay in between. The CDR3 here is CASQGPTNEKLFF. The CDR3 DNA follows: TGTGCCTCCCAGGGTCCAACTAATGAAAAACTGTTTTTT.

This clone appeared once. The chain is built from TRBV5-6 and TRBJ1-1; TRBD1 matches 7 bases. There are 13 residues in the CDR3. The V segment lost 3 bases and the J segment 4 bases; nucleotides outside the gene matches: 3. Germline V gene lookup returns CDR1 SGHDT and CDR2 YYEEEE. CDR3 sequence (DNA): TGTGCCAGCAGCTGGGGACAGAGCACTGAAGCTTTCTTT. Translation: CASSWGQSTEAFF.

The V gene is TRBV27, the J gene TRBJ2-3; TRBD2 matches 11 bases. V was clipped by 6 bases and J by 1 base; unmatched bases: 6. Germline lookup yields CDR1 MNHEY and CDR2 SMNVEV (reference sequence). The CDR3 has 16 residues. The CDR3 sequence: CASSSTSGGRTDTQYF. In nucleotides, the CDR3 is TGTGCCAGCAGCTCAACTAGCGGGGGCCGCACAGATACGCAGTATTTT.

The chain has TRBV30 and TRBJ1-1; D remains unclear. The V gene lost 0 bases and the J gene lost 3 bases, with 8 bases spanning the gap. This CDR3 is 13 amino acids long. Germline lookup yields CDR1 GTSNPN and CDR2 SVGIG (reference sequence). The CDR3 nucleotides read TGTGCCTGGAGTGTACTTGTGGACACTGAAGCTTTCTTT. Translated, it gives CAWSVLVDTEAFF.

This chain links TRBV19 with TRBJ2-7; a possible D gene is TRBD2 (6 bases). CDR1 and CDR2 (germline): LNHDA, SQIVND (reference sequence). Trimming took off 5 bases at V and 5 bases at J, with 10 bases between the two ends. This CDR3 contains 12 residues. The CDR3 is CASSGGFHEQYF. CDR3 in DNA: TGTGCCAGTAGTGGAGGGTTCCACGAGCAGTACTTC. The full variable domain, in which reference TRBV19 and TRBJ2-7 provide the parts outside the CDR3, is DGGITQSPKYLFRKEGQNVTLSCEQNLNHDAMYWYRQDPGQGLRLIYYSQIVNDFQKGDIAEGYSVSREKKESFPLTVTSAQKNPTAFYLCASSGGFHEQYFGPGTRLTVT.

The chain uses TRBV3-1 (or the pseudogene TRBV3-2) and TRBJ1-2, with 9 bases aligning to TRBD1. V shed 3 bases, J shed 2 bases, and the junction held 13 bases outside the gene matches. This CDR3 has 18 amino acids. The germline V gene encodes CDR1 LGHDT and CDR2 YNNKEL (reference sequence). CDR3 region: CASSQRTGTGLENYGYTF. The CDR3 nucleotides read TGTGCCAGCAGCCAGAGGACCGGGACAGGGTTAGAAAACTATGGCTACACCTTC.

The genes are TRBV5-1 and TRBJ1-2; TRBD1 might be the D (5 bases). The CDR3 covers 15 residues. CDR1 is SGHRS, CDR2 YFSETQ, per germline. The V gene lost 4 bases and the J gene lost 1 base, with 14 bases spanning the gap. CDR3 protein: CASSPIAGGNYGYTF. DNA of the CDR3: TGCGCCAGCAGCCCGATAGCCGGGGGTAACTATGGCTACACCTTC.

The chain links TRBV6-2 or TRBV6-3 to TRBJ2-3, with D perhaps matching TRBD2 (6 bases). Trimming cost V 2 bases and J 2 bases, with 11 bases left between them. Germline lookup yields CDR1 MNHEY and CDR2 SVGEGT. The CDR3 runs to 15 residues. CDR3 nucleotides: TGTGCCAGCAGTTACGGGGGACTCTTCACAGATACGCAGTATTTT. Translated: CASSYGGLFTDTQYF.

The chain is built from TRBV12-3 or TRBV12-4 and TRBJ2-7, with unresolved D. V was cut by 6 bases and J by 3 bases, with 12 bases left in between. The CDR3 has 13 residues. The DNA for the CDR3 is TGTGCCAGCAGCTTTTCCCCGGGCTACGAGCAGTACTTC. Translated, it gives CASSFSPGYEQYF.

V and J are TRBV19 and TRBJ1-2, with 7 bases fitting TRBD1. CDR1 and CDR2 (germline): LNHDA, SQIVND (reference sequence). CDR3 length: 13 residues. V shed 7 bases and J 5 bases; nucleotides not matched to a gene: 7. The CDR3 coding sequence is TGTGCCAGTAAATCGCCGACAGGGTATGGCTACACCTTC. This gives the protein CASKSPTGYGYTF. Full variable domain (missing parts from reference TRBV19 and TRBJ1-2): DGGITQSPKYLFRKEGQNVTLSCEQNLNHDAMYWYRQDPGQGLRLIYYSQIVNDFQKGDIAEGYSVSREKKESFPLTVTSAQKNPTAFYLCASKSPTGYGYTFGSGTRLTVV.

J is TRBJ1-1 and V is TRBV6-6; possible D gene TRBD1, 6 bases. Germline V gene data show CDR1 as MNHNY and CDR2 as SVGAGI (reference sequence). CDR3 length: 12 residues. V gave up 5 bases and J gave up 4 bases, with 8 bases separating them. The CDR3 nucleotides are TGTGCCAGCAGTCCACAGGGCACTGAAGCTTTCTTT. It encodes CASSPQGTEAFF.

Within the sample, this clone is medium-sized. This chain links TRBV10-1 with TRBJ2-2; 11 bases map to TRBD1. V lost 3 bases to trimming and J lost 5 bases; unmatched junction nucleotides: 5. Germline CDR1 WNHNN, CDR2 SYGVQD (reference sequence). This CDR3 has 16 residues. The CDR3 sequence is CASSDPGTGGTGELFF. As DNA, the CDR3 is TGCGCCAGCAGTGACCCAGGGACAGGGGGGACCGGGGAGCTGTTTTTT.

In this sample, this clone turned up once. V is TRBV30 and J is TRBJ1-1, with D maybe TRBD1 (5 bases). Deletions cut 2 bases from V and 1 base from J, with 20 bases between. The length of the CDR3 is 17 residues. Germline V gene data show CDR1 as GTSNPN and CDR2 as SVGIG (reference sequence). DNA of the CDR3: TGTGCCTGGAGTAGGGCAGGGATCATGAGGACGAACACTGAAGCTTTCTTT. Protein: CAWSRAGIMRTNTEAFF.

This clone has just a few counts. The chain carries TRBV30 and TRBJ1-1, with 9 bases lining up with TRBD1. CDR3 length: 12 amino acids. CDR1 is GTSNPN and CDR2 is SVGIG in the germline V gene (reference sequence). The V gene end was trimmed by 4 bases and the J gene end by 9 bases; junction bases not matched to a gene: 6. The CDR3 DNA reads as TGTGCCTGGACTCGACAGGGGGTGAAAGCTTTCTTT. Translation: CAWTRQGVKAFF. Using reference TRBV30 and TRBJ1-1 for the parts outside the CDR3, the full variable domain is SQTIHQWPATLVQPVGSPLSLECTVEGTSNPNLYWYRQAAGRGLQLLFYSVGIGQISSEVPQNLSASRPQDRQFILSSKKLLLSDSGFYLCAWTRQGVKAFFGQGTRLTVV.

The gene calls are TRBV5-1 and TRBJ2-5; 8 nucleotides agree with TRBD2. The germline V gene has CDR1 SGHRS and CDR2 YFSETQ. The CDR3 runs 16 residues. V was clipped by 2 bases and J by 2 bases; unmatched bases: 8. In DNA, the CDR3 is TGCGCCAGCAGCTTTGGGCGGGGGGCCCTTCAAGAGACCCAGTACTTC. Protein: CASSFGRGALQETQYF.

The rearrangement joins TRBV18 to TRBJ2-5; 7 nucleotides agree with TRBD1. Trimming took 2 bases from V and 2 from J; bases not matched to a gene: 2. Germline V gene sequence: CDR1 KGHSH, CDR2 LQKENI. This CDR3 is 14 amino acids long. CDR3 sequence (DNA): TGTGCCAGCTCACCAAACAGGGGTCAAGAGACCCAGTACTTC. This encodes CASSPNRGQETQYF.

This chain connects TRBV18 to TRBJ2-1; 7 nucleotides line up with TRBD1. The junction had 1 base not matched to a gene; V was cut back by 3 bases and J by 5 bases. CDR3 length: 13 amino acids. The germline V gene has CDR1 KGHSH and CDR2 LQKENI. DNA of the CDR3: TGTGCCAGCTCACCCGACAGGGACAATGAGCAGTTCTTC. It codes for CASSPDRDNEQFF.

This sequence joins TRBV19 and TRBJ2-2, with 9 nucleotides matching TRBD1. Germline CDR1 reads LNHDA; CDR2 reads SQIVND (reference sequence). J lost 4 bases, V lost 6 bases, and 6 bases had no gene match. The CDR3 runs to 15 residues. The CDR3 region has the DNA TGTGCCAGTAGCACAGGGGGCGCGGGCACCGGGGAGCTGTTTTTT. Protein product: CASSTGGAGTGELFF.

The J gene is TRBJ2-5, the V gene TRBV18, with TRBD2 matching over 8 bases. From germline, CDR1 is KGHSH and CDR2 LQKENI. The CDR3 sequence is 16 residues long. The J segment lost 0 bases and the V segment lost 4 bases, leaving 7 bases of the junction unmatched. The CDR3 is CASSLGIAGNQETQYF. In DNA form, the CDR3 reads TGTGCCAGCTCACTAGGAATAGCGGGGAACCAAGAGACCCAGTACTTC.

This rearrangement joins TRBV5-4 to TRBJ2-3; TRBD2 agrees at 9 bases. This CDR3 is 15 amino acids long. Germline V lookup: CDR1 SGHNT, CDR2 YYREEE (reference sequence). J lost 5 bases, V lost 5 bases, and 9 bases had no gene match. CDR3 in amino acids: CASSPGGGAGDTQYF. As DNA, the CDR3 is TGTGCCAGCAGTCCCGGCGGGGGGGCTGGAGATACGCAGTATTTT.

This sequence joins TRBV5-1 and TRBJ2-5, with a possible D match to TRBD2 (5 bases). V lost 0 bases and J 5 bases, leaving 11 bases between the germline ends. The CDR3 runs to 14 residues. Germline V gene data show CDR1 as SGHRS and CDR2 as YFSETQ. The CDR3 DNA sequence: TGCGCCAGCAGCTTGGAGTCGGGGATGGAGACCCAGTACTTC. Encoded protein: CASSLESGMETQYF.

DNA for the CDR3: TGCGCCAGCAGTGAGTCCCCGGGACTAGTACCCGGGGAGCTGTTTTTT. It is translated as CASSESPGLVPGELFF. The rearrangement links TRBV10-1 to TRBJ2-2; 8 bases match TRBD2. Germline CDR1 and CDR2: WNHNN and SYGVQD (reference sequence). J was trimmed by 6 bases and V by 0 bases; bases with no gene match: 6. This CDR3 spans 16 amino acids.

The chain links TRBV2 to TRBJ2-2; 8 bases fit TRBD2. This CDR3 region has 15 residues. CDR1 is SNHLY and CDR2 is FYNNEI in the germline V gene. The V gene end was trimmed by 2 bases and the J gene end by 4 bases; junction bases not matched to a gene: 3. CDR3 amino acids: CASSEKRGSTGELFF. The CDR3 DNA follows: TGTGCCAGCAGTGAAAAGCGGGGGAGCACCGGGGAGCTGTTTTTT.

The rearrangement uses TRBV6-2 or TRBV6-3 and TRBJ1-1, with D hard to call. The germline CDR1 and CDR2 sequences are MNHEY and SVGEGT. Trimming cost V 5 bases and J 9 bases, with 25 bases left between them. The CDR3 loop spans 16 amino acids. CDR3 DNA: TGTGCCAGCAGTCGAAACCCGATTGACGGACTCCTCCAAGCTTTCTTT. Its protein product is CASSRNPIDGLLQAFF.

The chain uses TRBV7-9 and TRBJ1-2; D is perhaps TRBD1 (6 bases). Germline CDR1 SEHNR, CDR2 FQNEAQ (reference sequence). CDR3 size: 14 residues. Trimming left V 5 bases short and J 7 bases short, with 17 bases between. The CDR3 is CASSPGDTGSGYTF. DNA for the CDR3: TGTGCCAGCAGCCCCGGGGACACCGGTTCTGGCTACACCTTC. The full variable domain, with the rest looked up from reference TRBV7-9 and TRBJ1-2, is DTGVSQNPRHKITKRGQNVTFRCDPISEHNRLYWYRQTLGQGPEFLTYFQNEAQLEKSRLLSDRFSAERPKGSFSTLEIQRTEQGDSAMYLCASSPGDTGSGYTFGSGTRLTVV.

The genes are TRBV27 and TRBJ1-2, with a tentative D call TRBD1 (5 bases). This CDR3 has 13 residues. Between the trimmed V and J ends, which lost 6 bases and 7 bases, there was a span of 15 bases. The germline V gene encodes CDR1 MNHEY and CDR2 SMNVEV (reference sequence). CDR3 coding DNA: TGTGCCAGCAGCCCCCAGACCCAGGGTGGCTACACCTTC. Translation: CASSPQTQGGYTF.